A selection of T cell receptor beta chains follows, all from one sample in a study of T cells in Graves' hyperthyroidism and ophthalmopathy. TCRdb re-called the multiplex PCR reads with MiXCR, one entry per CDR3 protein. In the table there are around 340,000 distinct CDR3 sequences, 14% of which are singletons. Sequencing was performed on blood. Receptors originate from a woman aged 30 to 39 with Graves' hyperthyroidism. CDR3s include the opening cysteine and the closing phenylalanine or tryptophan. A D gene is named only where the DNA matches it firmly. The size of a clone is reported for some rows only, either as once, few or many, or as a class for expanded clones.

d_call j_call v_call clone_size cdr3_nt cdr3_aa
TRBD1 TRBJ1-2 TRBV12-3/TRBV12-4 many TGTGCCAGCAGCCCAGATGGGACAGCCTTCTATGGCTACACCTTC CASSPDGTAFYGYTF
NA TRBJ2-6 TRBV3-1 few TGTGCCAGCAATACTGGGGCCAACGTCCTGACTTTC CASNTGANVLTF
NA TRBJ1-1 TRBV15 many TGTGCCACCAGCAGGGTCGCTGCGGGGAACACTGAAGCTTTCTTT CATSRVAAGNTEAFF
NA TRBJ1-5 TRBV6-5 few TGTGCCAGCAGTTGGTCAGGGGTGAATGGCAATCAGCCCCAGCATTTT CASSWSGVNGNQPQHF
TRBD1 TRBJ1-5 TRBV10-2 NA TGCGCCAGCCACCCCAGCGGAACAGGGGTTCATCAGCCCCAGCATTTT CASHPSGTGVHQPQHF
NA TRBJ1-3 TRBV6-2/TRBV6-3 many TGTGCCAGCACCCGCCTCGGGCAGATCTCTGGAAACACCATATATTTT CASTRLGQISGNTIYF
TRBD2 TRBJ2-5 TRBV20-1 NA TGCAGTGCTGATGGGACTACCCTAGGGACCCAGTACTTC CSADGTTLGTQYF
NA TRBJ2-7 TRBV5-6 few TGTGCCAGCAGCTTGTTCCCGACAGACGAGCAGTACTTC CASSLFPTDEQYF
TRBD2 TRBJ2-5 TRBV28 many TGTGCCAGCAGTTCTCGGACAGGGAAAAGCGGGAGGGCCGCGGAGACCCAGTACTTC CASSSRTGKSGRAAETQYF
TRBD2 TRBJ2-3 TRBV9 many TGTGCCAGCAGCACTCTACTAGCGGGAGCAGATACGCAGTATTTT CASSTLLAGADTQYF
TRBD1 TRBJ2-2 TRBV24-1 many TGTGCCACCAGTGATTCCCGACAGGGGGTAGGCACCGGGGAGCTGTTTTTT CATSDSRQGVGTGELFF
NA TRBJ2-7 TRBV5-6 NA TGTGCCAGCAGCCAAGACTCCCGAGGGTACGAGCGGTACTTC CASSQDSRGYERYF
NA TRBJ2-7 TRBV5-1 many TGCGCCAGCAGCTCCGGGACGGAATACGAGCAGTACTTC CASSSGTEYEQYF
NA TRBJ2-2 TRBV3-1 NA TGTGCCAGCAGCCATACGGGAGCAGGCACCGGGGAGCTGTTTTTT CASSHTGAGTGELFF
NA TRBJ2-1 TRBV28 many TGTGCCAGTAATAGCGCGAGCTCCTACAATGAGCAGTTCTTC CASNSASSYNEQFF
TRBD1 TRBJ1-3 TRBV6-2/TRBV6-3 many TGTGCCAGCAGTTACGGGACAGGCATTTCTGGAAACACCATATATTTT CASSYGTGISGNTIYF
NA TRBJ2-7 TRBV7-9 few TGTGCCAGCAGCCTCTGGGACTTTTCCTACGAGCAGTACTTC CASSLWDFSYEQYF
TRBD1 TRBJ2-3 TRBV3-1 few TGTGCCAGCAGCCAAGGGGACAGGGTAGGGGCAGATACGCAGTATTTT CASSQGDRVGADTQYF
NA TRBJ2-5 TRBV4-3 few TGCGCCAGCAGCCAGGCAGGGTGGGAGACCCAGTACTTC CASSQAGWETQYF
NA TRBJ2-1 TRBV4-3 few TGCGCCAGCAGCCAAGATCCTCTTAGGAGGGACAATGAGCAGTTCTTC CASSQDPLRRDNEQFF
TRBD1 TRBJ1-1 TRBV10-1 few TGCGCCAGCAGCGATACAGGGGGCCAGGAAGCTTTCTTT CASSDTGGQEAFF
TRBD1 TRBJ2-6 TRBV28 many TGTGCCAGCAGTCTACAGGGGTCTGGGGCCAACGTCCTGACTTTC CASSLQGSGANVLTF
NA TRBJ2-1 TRBV11-2 many TGTGCCAGCTCCAAGGGGGCGGGATCCTACAATGAGCAGTTCTTC CASSKGAGSYNEQFF
TRBD1 TRBJ2-5 TRBV10-3 NA TGTGCCATCAGTGACGGCCTACTACAGGGGACGTTGAAGACCCAGTACTTC CAISDGLLQGTLKTQYF
TRBD2 TRBJ2-5 TRBV7-6 many TGTGCCAGCAGCTTAACTAGCGGGAGGCCCCAAGAGACCCAGTACTTC CASSLTSGRPQETQYF
NA TRBJ2-2 TRBV9 NA TGTGCCAGCAGTTCCTACGCAACGAACACCGGGGAGCTGTTTTTT CASSSYATNTGELFF
NA TRBJ2-2 TRBV9 few TGTGCCAGCAGCCCCCGGGGTACGGGGATCGGGGAGCTGTTTTTT CASSPRGTGIGELFF